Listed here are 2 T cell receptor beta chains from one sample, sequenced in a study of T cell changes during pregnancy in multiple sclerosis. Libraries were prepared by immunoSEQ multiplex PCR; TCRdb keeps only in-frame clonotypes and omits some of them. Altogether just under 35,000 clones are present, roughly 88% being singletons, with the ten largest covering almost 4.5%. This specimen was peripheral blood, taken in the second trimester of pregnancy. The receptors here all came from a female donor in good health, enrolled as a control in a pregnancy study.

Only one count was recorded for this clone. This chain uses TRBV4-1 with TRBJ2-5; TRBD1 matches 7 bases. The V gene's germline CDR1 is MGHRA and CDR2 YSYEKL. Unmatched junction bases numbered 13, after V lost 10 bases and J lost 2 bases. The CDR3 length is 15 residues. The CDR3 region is CAISQGRTGQETQYF. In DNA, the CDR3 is TGCGCCATATCACAAGGAAGGACAGGACAAGAGACCCAGTACTTC.

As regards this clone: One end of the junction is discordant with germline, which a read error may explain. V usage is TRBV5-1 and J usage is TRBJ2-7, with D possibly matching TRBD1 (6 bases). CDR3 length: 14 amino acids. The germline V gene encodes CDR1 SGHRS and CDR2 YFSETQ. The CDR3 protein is CASSSAGQSYERYF. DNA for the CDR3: TGCGCCAGCAGTTCGGCCGGACAGTCCTACGAGCGGTACTTC.